This T cell receptor beta chain derives from a study of cytomegalovirus exposure and HLA in healthy donors. The CDR3 spans 13 residues. In germline, CDR1 is SEHNR, CDR2 FQNEAQ (reference sequence). The ends lost 7 bases at V and 3 bases at J; junction bases unmatched: 5. PCR primers comprised 60 Vbeta and 13 Jbeta primers. Original handling: Some 80 million unique TCR beta chains, 9 million to 12 million shared, were counted in a later analysis. Only in-frame clones appear in the TCRdb table, and some are missing; sequencing was by immunoSEQ multiplex PCR. From that table come the V and J calls and clone size; the DNA was used to work out D and trimming. The table lists tens of thousands of clones, more than 60% of them singletons.

The rearrangement joins TRBV7-9 to TRBJ2-7; 8 positions match TRBD1. Sequenced input: PBMCs. This clonotype was obtained from a man aged 45-65 years in good health and CMV-seropositive. CDR3 in amino acids: CASNPGTGYEQYF. In DNA, the CDR3 is TGTGCCAGCAACCCTGGGACAGGCTACGAGCAGTACTTC.